The rows below give T cell receptor beta chains drawn from one sample of a study of regulatory T cells in long-lasting Graves disease. TCRdb passed the multiplex PCR reads through MiXCR, listing each CDR3 protein once. The table lists fewer than 450,000 distinct CDR3 sequences, less than 25% of them singletons. Source: peripheral blood mononuclear cells (PBMCs), taken when the disease was refractory, from a patient treated with antithyroid drugs. These receptors came from a female donor with Graves disease. The CDR3 runs from the conserved cysteine through the conserved F or W. Each record gives: clone size, J gene, V gene, D gene, CDR3 protein, CDR3 DNA. The D gene is left open where the match is weak. Rows give clone size only sometimes, using once, few, many, or a class for an expanded clone.

- | TRBJ1-2 | TRBV7-2 | - | CASSLAPGSGGYTF | TGTGCCAGCAGCTTAGCACCGGGGTCGGGTGGCTACACCTTC
few | TRBJ2-5 | TRBV11-2 | - | CASSQPLQETQYF | TGTGCCAGCAGCCAACCCCTGCAAGAGACCCAGTACTTC
few | TRBJ1-6 | TRBV28 | - | CASSFVLSALHF | TGTGCCAGCAGTTTCGTTCTGTCGGCCCTCCACTTT
- | TRBJ1-3 | TRBV2 | - | CASSDEGNTIYF | TGTGCCAGCAGTGACGAGGGAAACACCATATATTTT
many | TRBJ1-2 | TRBV6-1 | TRBD1 | CASSQAPKTGRSGYGYTF | TGTGCCAGCAGTCAAGCGCCCAAGACAGGGCGCTCTGGCTATGGCTACACCTTC
- | TRBJ1-3 | TRBV15 | - | CATSSQASSGNTIYF | TGTGCCACCAGCAGTCAGGCGTCCTCTGGAAACACCATATATTTT
- | TRBJ1-1 | TRBV19 | TRBD1 | CASSIIETGITEAFF | TGTGCCAGTAGTATAATCGAGACAGGGATCACTGAAGCTTTCTTT
few | TRBJ2-2 | TRBV6-5 | - | CASSSGRRSGELFF | TGTGCCAGCAGTTCCGGGAGAAGGAGCGGGGAGCTGTTTTTT
- | TRBJ1-4 | TRBV18 | TRBD1 | CASSPSTGTGYEKLFF | TGTGCCAGCTCACCGTCGACCGGGACAGGGTATGAAAAACTGTTTTTT
- | TRBJ1-6 | TRBV7-3 | - | CASSLEEGLPLHF | TGTGCCAGCAGCTTAGAAGAGGGGTTACCCCTCCACTTT
few | TRBJ2-1 | TRBV10-1 | - | CASSESVYEQFF | TGCGCCAGCAGTGAGTCGGTGTATGAGCAGTTCTTC
- | TRBJ1-1 | TRBV25-1 | - | CASSASRGGSTEAFF | TGTGCCAGCAGTGCAAGTCGGGGGGGAAGCACTGAAGCTTTCTTT
few | TRBJ2-7 | TRBV6-1 | - | CASTPTGSYEQYF | TGTGCCAGCACCCCGACAGGTTCCTACGAGCAGTACTTC
few | TRBJ2-7 | TRBV25-1 | - | CASSALGDTSYEQYF | TGTGCCAGCAGCGCCCTGGGGGACACTTCCTACGAGCAGTACTTC
few | TRBJ2-1 | TRBV20-1 | TRBD2 | CSARGTSGNYNEQFF | TGCAGTGCTAGGGGGACTAGCGGGAACTACAATGAGCAGTTCTTC
- | TRBJ2-1 | TRBV5-1 | - | CASSLDSNEQFF | TGCGCCAGCAGCTTGGATTCAAATGAGCAGTTCTTC
few | TRBJ1-2 | TRBV4-1 | - | CASSQSGSYGYTF | TGCGCCAGCAGCCAAAGCGGCTCCTATGGCTACACCTTC
- | TRBJ1-1 | TRBV30 | TRBD1 | CAWGPGTGRVNTEAFF | TGTGCCTGGGGACCCGGGACAGGGAGGGTGAACACTGAAGCTTTCTTT
- | TRBJ2-4 | TRBV4-1 | - | CASSQLQLAKNIQYF | TGCGCCAGCAGCCAATTACAGTTAGCCAAAAACATTCAGTACTTC
few | TRBJ2-7 | TRBV19 | TRBD1 | CASSTAGTATYEQYF | TGTGCCAGTAGTACCGCCGGGACAGCGACCTACGAGCAGTACTTC
many | TRBJ1-4 | TRBV7-8 | - | CASSFRESRGEKLFF | TGTGCCAGCAGCTTTAGAGAAAGCCGGGGGGAAAAACTGTTTTTT
many | TRBJ1-2 | TRBV12-3/TRBV12-4 | - | CASSLVAVYGDYGYTF | TGTGCCAGCAGTTTAGTGGCAGTTTATGGAGACTATGGCTACACCTTC
- | TRBJ2-2 | TRBV6-5 | - | CASSYILGDVNTGELFF | TGTGCCAGCAGTTACATCCTAGGAGATGTCAACACCGGGGAGCTGTTTTTT
- | TRBJ2-7 | TRBV28 | - | CASTQNGVQYF | TGTGCCAGCACCCAAAACGGGGTACAGTACTTC
- | TRBJ2-2 | TRBV6-5 | - | CASNYIRGGELFF | TGTGCCAGCAATTACATCCGGGGCGGGGAGCTGTTTTTT